Sequencing of this TCR beta chain was carried out in a study of blood T cell repertoires in COVID-19. Germline values: CDR1 SGHDT, CDR2 YYEEEE. The CDR3 loop spans 19 amino acids. Trimming took 4 bases from V and 7 from J; bases not matched to a gene: 20. In the original workflow: Amplification of reference gene primers provided the estimated nucleated cell counts. Measured with immunoSEQ multiplex PCR; TCRdb has only the in-frame clones, and not every one. V, J and clone size are those of that table, while D and trimming were read from the DNA. Found here are some 78,000 clones, roughly 90% of them singletons; the top ten hold around 12%.

The sequence came from a man between 70 and 80 years old with active or convalescent COVID-19. The sequenced material came from peripheral blood. The chain uses TRBV5-6 and TRBJ1-4; 9 bases are shared with TRBD1. CDR3 protein: CASSQVSGTGIFSGEKLFF. The CDR3, as DNA: TGTGCCAGCAGCCAGGTCTCCGGGACAGGGATCTTTAGTGGTGAAAAACTGTTTTTT.